The clone carrying this T cell receptor beta chain showed up just a few times. Antigen unknown. The sample comes from a study of T-cell memory formation after mild COVID-19. TCR alpha and TCR beta cDNA libraries carrying sample barcodes and UMIs were produced by 5'RACE using constant-segment primers. TCRdb reanalysed the 5' RACE reads using MiXCR and keeps one entry per CDR3 protein. The sample lists around 200,000 distinct CDR3 sequences; over 7.5% were seen once. Findings of the study overall: CD4/CD8 balance characterized clones contracting day 15 to 85, and CD4+ skew characterized later expanders.

What was sequenced was PBMCs or a T cell subset sorted from them (not recorded which). The origin of this receptor is a man in his late teens or twenties who had mild COVID-19 (a few samples of this study predate the infection). Cell type and time point are not known.

CDR3 sequence: CASSRSEGLAGETQYF. CDR3 nucleotide sequence: TGTGCCAGCAGCCGAAGTGAGGGACTAGCGGGGGAGACCCAGTACTTC. This chain connects TRBV7-2 to TRBJ2-5; 13 bases line up with TRBD2. Germline trimming cut 5 bases from V and 5 bases from J; bases unmatched to any gene: 8. Germline V lookup: CDR1 SGHTA, CDR2 FQGNSA. The CDR3 loop spans 16 amino acids.